These 21 T cell receptor beta chains were sequenced from one sample in a study of OX40 agonist ivuxolimab in advanced cancers. The table came from immunoSEQ multiplex PCR; TCRdb's copy has only in-frame clones and leaves some out. The sample contains over 50,000 clones, around four fifths of which appear only once. Sample: CD4+ or CD8+ T cells sorted from blood, taken in a trial of the OX40 agonist ivuxolimab. The receptors were sampled from an adult with an advanced solid tumor such as melanoma, head and neck, liver or kidney cancer.

Only a few counts were recorded for this clone. V and J are TRBV4-1 and TRBJ2-4; D uncertain. CDR1 and CDR2 (germline): MGHRA, YSYEKL. V gave up 0 bases and J gave up 9 bases, with 12 bases separating them. The CDR3 is 14 residues long. CDR3 loop: CASSQDKGLVIQYF. CDR3 bases: TGCGCCAGCAGCCAAGATAAGGGTCTGGTCATTCAGTACTTC.

J is TRBJ2-2 and V is TRBV9, with a weak D call TRBD2 (5 bases). CDR1 is SGDLS and CDR2 is YYNGEE in the germline V gene. This CDR3 is built from 13 residues. V lost 7 bases to trimming and J lost 3 bases, with 10 bases between them. CDR3 sequence: CASSWRDTGELFF. As DNA, the CDR3 is TGTGCCAGCTCCTGGCGGGACACCGGGGAGCTGTTTTTT. Full variable domain (rest looked up from reference TRBV9 and TRBJ2-2): DSGVTQTPKHLITATGQRVTLRCSPRSGDLSVYWYQQSLDQGLQFLIQYYNGEERAKGNILERFSAQQFPDLHSELNLSSLELGDSALYFCASSWRDTGELFFGEGSRLTVL.

The chain joins TRBV7-2 to TRBJ2-2; D remains ambiguous. The CDR3 is made up of 14 amino acids. V dropped 1 base and J dropped 2 bases, with 5 bases sitting between them. Germline lookup yields CDR1 SGHTA and CDR2 FQGNSA. DNA of the CDR3: TGTGCCAGCAGCTTAGACCTTAACACCGGGGAGCTGTTTTTT. Translating it yields CASSLDLNTGELFF.

The V call is TRBV7-9, the J call TRBJ2-1, with 9 nucleotides matching TRBD2. V trimming: 4 bases; J trimming: 3 bases; junction bases outside the gene matches: 1. CDR1 is SEHNR, CDR2 FQNEAQ, per germline (reference sequence). There are 14 residues in the CDR3. Here the CDR3 reads CASSYSGGYNEQFF. The CDR3 DNA is TGTGCCAGCAGCTATAGCGGGGGCTACAATGAGCAGTTCTTC.

This chain joins TRBV28 and TRBJ1-2; 8 bases fit TRBD1. J was trimmed by 5 bases and V by 3 bases; bases with no gene match: 8. The length of the CDR3 is 15 residues. The germline V gene encodes CDR1 MDHEN and CDR2 SYDVKM. CDR3 protein: CASSLPTGQGYGYTF. The DNA for the CDR3 is TGTGCCAGCAGTTTGCCAACAGGACAGGGTTATGGCTACACCTTC.

CDR3 protein: CASSVTDLSGNTIYF. For the CDR3, the DNA is TGTGCCAGCAGCGTTACAGACCTCTCTGGAAACACCATATATTTT. The V and J genes are TRBV9 and TRBJ1-3; D is undetermined. The V and J ends lost 2 bases and 0 bases respectively, with 9 bases between them. The length of the CDR3 is 15 residues. CDR1 is SGDLS and CDR2 is YYNGEE in the germline V gene.

The rearrangement joins TRBV2 to TRBJ2-7; TRBD1 is a possible D gene (5 bases). The V gene lost 7 bases and the J gene lost 3 bases, with 19 bases spanning the gap. This CDR3 region has 15 residues. Looked up from germline, CDR1 is SNHLY and CDR2 is FYNNEI. In DNA form, the CDR3 reads TGTGCCAGCATCCCGAATCAGGGCAGTTTCTACGAGCAGTACTTC. This translates into CASIPNQGSFYEQYF.

The chain joins TRBV6-1 to TRBJ1-1, with 7 bases identical to TRBD1. This CDR3 contains 13 residues. The J segment lost 0 bases and the V segment lost 5 bases, leaving 0 bases of the junction unmatched. CDR1 and CDR2 (germline): MNHNS, SASEGT. CDR3 sequence reads: CASSTGVNTEAFF. The CDR3 DNA follows: TGTGCCAGCAGTACAGGGGTGAACACTGAAGCTTTCTTT.

The CDR3 DNA follows: TGTGCCAGCAGAGCGAGAGGGAACACTGAAGCTTTCTTT. Translated, it gives CASRARGNTEAFF. The V call is TRBV2, the J call TRBJ1-1; D is undetermined. Between the trimmed V and J ends, which lost 6 bases and 1 base, there was a span of 9 bases. Germline assignment: CDR1 SNHLY and CDR2 FYNNEI. The CDR3 sequence is 13 residues long.

The rearrangement links TRBV11-1 to TRBJ2-7, with TRBD2 matching 15 bases. Germline values: CDR1 SGHAT, CDR2 FQDESV (reference sequence). The CDR3 is 15 amino acids. V was clipped by 5 bases and J by 2 bases; unmatched bases: 1. The CDR3 coding sequence is TGTGCCAGCAGCCGGACTAGCGGGGGGGCCTACGAGCAGTACTTC. It yields the protein CASSRTSGGAYEQYF.

The CDR3 protein is CASSLSLDGQNQETQYF. As DNA, the CDR3 is TGTGCCAGCAGCTTAAGTCTGGACGGACAAAACCAAGAGACCCAGTACTTC. The chain links TRBV7-9 to TRBJ2-5; maybe TRBD1 (5 bases). The CDR3 runs to 17 residues. With 2 bases removed from V and 0 bases from J, the gap between germline ends came to 16 bases. CDR1 and CDR2 from the germline V gene are SEHNR and FQNEAQ (reference sequence).

The CDR3 loop is CASSDEQYF. The CDR3 nucleotides are TGTGCCAGCAGCGACGAGCAGTACTTC. The chain carries TRBV21-1 and TRBJ2-7. TRBV21-1 is listed as a pseudogene. The CDR3 runs to 9 residues.

This chain connects TRBV2 to TRBJ1-2; D may be TRBD1 (5 bases). In germline, CDR1 is SNHLY, CDR2 FYNNEI. Between the trimmed V and J ends, which lost 7 bases and 8 bases, there was a span of 29 bases. This CDR3 has 17 residues. The CDR3 DNA sequence: TGTGCCAGCAAAGGGGCAGCGGGGGTTAGGGACGGCGTAGGCTACACCTTC. It translates to CASKGAAGVRDGVGYTF.

This chain links TRBV7-3 with TRBJ2-1; D is perhaps TRBD2 (5 bases). The germline V and J ends were trimmed by 2 bases and 4 bases, with 9 bases remaining between them. Germline V gene sequence: CDR1 SGHTA, CDR2 FQGTGA. CDR3 length: 14 residues. In DNA, the CDR3 is TGTGCCAGCAGCTTAGCGGGCAGTTACAATGAGCAGTTCTTC. Encoded protein: CASSLAGSYNEQFF.

The genes are TRBV2 and TRBJ2-5; D is uncertain. Deletions cut 4 bases from V and 6 bases from J, with 6 bases between. This CDR3 comprises 11 residues. Germline lookup yields CDR1 SNHLY and CDR2 FYNNEI. The CDR3 reads CASSGTQTQYF. DNA of the CDR3: TGTGCCAGCAGTGGCACCCAGACCCAGTACTTC.

The chain links TRBV5-6 to TRBJ2-7; TRBD2 matches 9 bases. Germline V gives CDR1 SGHDT, CDR2 YYEEEE. The CDR3 is 16 residues long. V gave up 1 base and J gave up 4 bases; unmatched junction bases: 9. The CDR3 region has the DNA TGTGCCAGCAGCTTGATTAGCGGGAGAGGATTGTACGAGCAGTACTTC. Amino acid sequence: CASSLISGRGLYEQYF.

This clone was found a few times. The genes are TRBV6-6 and TRBJ1-5; tentative D call: TRBD1 (5 bases). V lost 8 bases and J 2 bases, leaving 10 bases between the germline ends. This CDR3 contains 13 residues. The germline V gene has CDR1 MNHNY and CDR2 SVGAGI (reference sequence). DNA for the CDR3: TGTGCCAGCCTCCGGGGCGGCAATCAGCCCCAGCATTTT. This sequence encodes CASLRGGNQPQHF.

The gene calls are TRBV28 and TRBJ1-2; no reliable D call. Germline V gene sequence: CDR1 MDHEN, CDR2 SYDVKM. Trimming pared 4 bases from V and 2 bases from J, leaving 11 bases between. The CDR3 extends over 14 amino acids. The CDR3 sequence: CASSYSNPNYGYTF. Here the CDR3 DNA reads TGTGCCAGCAGTTACAGTAACCCAAACTATGGCTACACCTTC.

The chain combines TRBV15 with TRBJ2-2, with D perhaps given as TRBD1 or TRBD2 (5 bases each). V was shortened by 3 bases and J by 0 bases, with 14 bases between the two germline ends. There are 17 residues in the CDR3. CDR1 is LNHNV and CDR2 is YYDKDF in the germline V gene (reference sequence). The CDR3 nucleotides are TGTGCCACCAGCAGCTTTGGGGGTGTACCGAACACCGGGGAGCTGTTTTTT. Amino acid sequence: CATSSFGGVPNTGELFF.

The rearrangement joins TRBV11-3 to TRBJ2-1; D is undetermined. The germline V and J ends were trimmed by 0 bases and 5 bases, with 5 bases remaining between them. The CDR3 length is 13 residues. Per germline, CDR1 SGHNT and CDR2 YENEEA. The CDR3 DNA sequence: TGTGCCAGCAGCTTAGATTTAAACAATGAGCAGTTCTTC. This translates into CASSLDLNNEQFF.

The chain is built from TRBV29-1 and TRBJ2-2; D may correspond to TRBD1 or TRBD2 (6 bases each). V gave up 7 bases and J gave up 4 bases, with 16 bases separating them. Germline CDR1 is SQVTM and CDR2 is ANQGSEA. The CDR3 totals 14 residues. As DNA, the CDR3 is TGCAGCGCAGGCAGCGGAGGGGGCACCGGGGAGCTGTTTTTT. It translates to CSAGSGGGTGELFF.